The TCR beta chain under discussion was sequenced for a study of T cell responses to AZD1222 COVID-19 vaccine. General observations from the study: Clonal diversity was possibly underestimated; the donors were predominantly white British and more often female. As reported, nearly half of all spike-specific TCRs target variant regions that are unmutated. Recipients of AZD1222 seropositive at baseline numbered only 5 to 7.

Timing groups of about 4 and about 12 weeks for second doses were pooled. Trimming cost V 2 bases and J 6 bases, with 10 bases left between them. The CDR3 contains 13 residues. In the case of this clone: Its antigen is undetermined.

The repertoire was sequenced with immunoSEQ multiplex PCR; TCRdb's copy has only in-frame clones and lacks some. The repertoire holds 150,000 or so clones, with 91% as singletons. Source: peripheral blood, taken 28 days after the second AZD1222 dose. The chain is built from TRBV12-3 or TRBV12-4 and TRBJ1-1; D is unclear. The clonotype was recovered from an adult who received the AZD1222 COVID-19 vaccine. CDR3 DNA: TGTGCCAGCAGTTTAAGGCAGGCCTCTGAAGCTTTCTTT. This translates into CASSLRQASEAFF.